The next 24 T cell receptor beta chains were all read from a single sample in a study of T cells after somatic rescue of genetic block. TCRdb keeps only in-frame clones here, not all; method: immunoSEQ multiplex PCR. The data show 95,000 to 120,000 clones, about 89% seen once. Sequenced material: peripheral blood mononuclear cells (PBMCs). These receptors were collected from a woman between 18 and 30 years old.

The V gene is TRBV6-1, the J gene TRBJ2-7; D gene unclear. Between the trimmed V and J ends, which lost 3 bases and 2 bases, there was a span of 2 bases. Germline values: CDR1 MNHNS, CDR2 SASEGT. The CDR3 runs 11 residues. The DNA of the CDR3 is TGTGCCAGCAGTGAGGCCTACGAGCAGTACTTC. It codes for CASSEAYEQYF.

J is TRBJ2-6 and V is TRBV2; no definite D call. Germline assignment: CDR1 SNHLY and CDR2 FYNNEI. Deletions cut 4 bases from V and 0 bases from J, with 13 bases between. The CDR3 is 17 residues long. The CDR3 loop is CASSVDTAPSGANVLTF. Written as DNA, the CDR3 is TGTGCCAGCAGTGTTGACACTGCACCCTCTGGGGCCAACGTCCTGACTTTC.

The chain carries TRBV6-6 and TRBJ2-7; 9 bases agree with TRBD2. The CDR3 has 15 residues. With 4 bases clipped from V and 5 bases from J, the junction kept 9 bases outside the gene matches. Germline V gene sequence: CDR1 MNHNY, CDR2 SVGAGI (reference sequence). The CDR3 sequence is CASSSIGLATNEQYF. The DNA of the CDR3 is TGTGCCAGCAGTTCCATTGGACTAGCGACAAACGAGCAGTACTTC.

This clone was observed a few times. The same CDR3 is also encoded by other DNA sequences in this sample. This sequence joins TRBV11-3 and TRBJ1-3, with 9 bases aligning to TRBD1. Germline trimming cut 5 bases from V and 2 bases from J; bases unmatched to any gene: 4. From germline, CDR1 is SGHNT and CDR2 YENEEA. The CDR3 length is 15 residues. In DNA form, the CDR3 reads TGTGCCAGCAGCCCTGGACAGGGGCCTGGAAACACCATATATTTT. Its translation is CASSPGQGPGNTIYF. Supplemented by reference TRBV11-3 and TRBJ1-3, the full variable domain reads EAGVVQSPRYKIIEKKQPVAFWCNPISGHNTLYWYLQNLGQGPELLIRYENEEAVDDSQLPKDRFSAERLKGVDSTLKIQPAELGDSAVYLCASSPGQGPGNTIYFGEGSWLTVV.

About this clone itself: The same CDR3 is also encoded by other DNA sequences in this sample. The CDR3 sequence: CASSSSGGAYEQYF. For the CDR3, the DNA is TGTGCCAGCAGCTCCAGCGGGGGGGCCTACGAGCAGTACTTC. The chain is built from TRBV7-2 and TRBJ2-7; 10 bases fit TRBD2. The V segment lost 4 bases and the J segment 2 bases; nucleotides outside the gene matches: 2. The germline gives CDR1 SGHTA, CDR2 FQGNSA. This CDR3 has 14 residues.

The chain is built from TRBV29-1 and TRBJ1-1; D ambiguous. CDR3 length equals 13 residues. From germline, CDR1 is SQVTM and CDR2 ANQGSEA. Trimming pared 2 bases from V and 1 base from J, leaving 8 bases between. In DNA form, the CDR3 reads TGCAGCGTTGAAAGGCAGAGGAACACTGAAGCTTTCTTT. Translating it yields CSVERQRNTEAFF.

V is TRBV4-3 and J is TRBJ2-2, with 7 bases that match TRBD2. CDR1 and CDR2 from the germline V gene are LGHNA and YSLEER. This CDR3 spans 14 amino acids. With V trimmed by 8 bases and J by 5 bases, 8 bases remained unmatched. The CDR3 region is CASATGGETGELFF. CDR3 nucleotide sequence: TGCGCCAGCGCGACGGGGGGTGAGACCGGGGAGCTGTTTTTT.

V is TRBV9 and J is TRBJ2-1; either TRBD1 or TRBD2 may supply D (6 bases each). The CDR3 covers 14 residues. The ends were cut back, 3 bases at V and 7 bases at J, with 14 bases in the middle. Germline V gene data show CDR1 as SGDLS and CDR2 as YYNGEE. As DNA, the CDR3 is TGTGCCAGCAGCGAGGGGGACTCCCGAAATGAGCAGTTCTTC. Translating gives CASSEGDSRNEQFF.

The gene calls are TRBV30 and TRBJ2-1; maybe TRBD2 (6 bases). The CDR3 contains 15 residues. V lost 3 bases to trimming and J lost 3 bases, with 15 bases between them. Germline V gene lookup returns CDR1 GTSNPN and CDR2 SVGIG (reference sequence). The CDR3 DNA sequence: TGTGCCTGGAGCCTTAAAGGAGGGGACTACAATGAGCAGTTCTTC. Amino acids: CAWSLKGGDYNEQFF.

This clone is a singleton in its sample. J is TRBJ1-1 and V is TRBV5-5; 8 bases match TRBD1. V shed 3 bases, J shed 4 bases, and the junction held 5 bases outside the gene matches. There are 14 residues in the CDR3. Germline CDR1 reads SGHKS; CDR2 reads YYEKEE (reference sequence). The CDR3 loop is CASSWNTGGTEAFF. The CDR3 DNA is TGTGCCAGCAGCTGGAATACAGGGGGCACTGAAGCTTTCTTT.

CDR3 protein: CASSERSLNEQFF. The CDR3 coding sequence is TGTGCCAGCAGCGAGCGGTCACTCAATGAGCAGTTCTTC. The chain employs TRBV2 and TRBJ2-1; the D gene is possibly TRBD2 (5 bases). CDR3 length: 13 amino acids. The V and J ends lost 6 bases and 6 bases respectively, with 12 bases between them. Germline V gene sequence: CDR1 SNHLY, CDR2 FYNNEI.

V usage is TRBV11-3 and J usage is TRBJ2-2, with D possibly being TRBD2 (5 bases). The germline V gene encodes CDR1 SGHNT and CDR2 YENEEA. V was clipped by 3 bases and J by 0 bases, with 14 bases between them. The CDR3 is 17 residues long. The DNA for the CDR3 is TGTGCCAGCAGCTTTTCTAGCTGGCCGACGAACACCGGGGAGCTGTTTTTT. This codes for CASSFSSWPTNTGELFF.

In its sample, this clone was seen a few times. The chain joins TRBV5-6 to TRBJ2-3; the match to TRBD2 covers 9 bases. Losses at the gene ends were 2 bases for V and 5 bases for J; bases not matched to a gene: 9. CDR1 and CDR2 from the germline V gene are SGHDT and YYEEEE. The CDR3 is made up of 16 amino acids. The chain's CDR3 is CASSFSGGPRGDTQYF. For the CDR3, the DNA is TGTGCCAGCAGCTTTAGCGGGGGCCCACGGGGAGATACGCAGTATTTT.

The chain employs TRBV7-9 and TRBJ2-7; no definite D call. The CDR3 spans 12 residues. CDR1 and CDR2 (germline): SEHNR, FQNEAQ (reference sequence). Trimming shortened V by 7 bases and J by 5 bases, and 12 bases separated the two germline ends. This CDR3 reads CASKRVSNEQYF. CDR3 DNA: TGTGCCAGCAAAAGGGTTTCCAACGAGCAGTACTTC.

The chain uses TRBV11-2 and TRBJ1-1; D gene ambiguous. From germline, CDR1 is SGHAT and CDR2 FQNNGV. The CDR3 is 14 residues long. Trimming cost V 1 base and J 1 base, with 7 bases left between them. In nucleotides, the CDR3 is TGTGCCAGCAGCTTAGGGGTTTCGAACACTGAAGCTTTCTTT. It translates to CASSLGVSNTEAFF.

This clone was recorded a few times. CDR3 protein: CASSSGGLVSKLFF. CDR3 DNA: TGTGCCAGCAGTTCCGGGGGCCTGGTGAGCAAACTGTTTTTT. V usage is TRBV27 and J usage is TRBJ1-4; possible D gene TRBD1, 6 bases. V was cut by 4 bases and J by 11 bases, with 17 bases left in between. Germline values: CDR1 MNHEY, CDR2 SMNVEV (reference sequence). This CDR3 has 14 amino acids. The full variable domain, with the rest looked up from reference TRBV27 and TRBJ1-4, is EAQVTQNPRYLITVTGKKLTVTCSQNMNHEYMSWYRQDPGLGLRQIYYSMNVEVTDKGDVPEGYKVSRKEKRNFPLILESPSPNQTSLYFCASSSGGLVSKLFFGSGTQLSVL.

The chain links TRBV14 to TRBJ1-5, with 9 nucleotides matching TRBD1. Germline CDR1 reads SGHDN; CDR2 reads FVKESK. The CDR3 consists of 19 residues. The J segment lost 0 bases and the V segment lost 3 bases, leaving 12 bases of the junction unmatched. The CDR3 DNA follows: TGTGCCAGCAGCCAGAAAGTGCAGGGACAGGGAAATAGCAATCAGCCCCAGCATTTT. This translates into CASSQKVQGQGNSNQPQHF.

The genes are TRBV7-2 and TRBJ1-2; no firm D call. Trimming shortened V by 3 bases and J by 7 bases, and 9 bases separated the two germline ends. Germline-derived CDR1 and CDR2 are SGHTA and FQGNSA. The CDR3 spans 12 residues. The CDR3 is CASSFGGAGYTF. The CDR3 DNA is TGTGCCAGCAGCTTCGGCGGAGCTGGCTACACCTTC.

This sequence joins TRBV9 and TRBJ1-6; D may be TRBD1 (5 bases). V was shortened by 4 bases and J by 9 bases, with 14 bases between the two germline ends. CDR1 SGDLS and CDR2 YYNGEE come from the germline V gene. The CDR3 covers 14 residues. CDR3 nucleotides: TGTGCCAGCAGCCAGGGAGGTGGAGGTTCACCCCTCCACTTT. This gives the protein CASSQGGGGSPLHF.

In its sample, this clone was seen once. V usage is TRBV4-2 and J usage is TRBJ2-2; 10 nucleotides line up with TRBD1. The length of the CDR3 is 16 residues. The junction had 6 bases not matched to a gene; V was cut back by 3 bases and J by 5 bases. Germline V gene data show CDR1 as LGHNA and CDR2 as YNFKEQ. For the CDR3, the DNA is TGTGCCAGCAGCCATGCTGGACAGGGGGAGACCGGGGAGCTGTTTTTT. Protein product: CASSHAGQGETGELFF.

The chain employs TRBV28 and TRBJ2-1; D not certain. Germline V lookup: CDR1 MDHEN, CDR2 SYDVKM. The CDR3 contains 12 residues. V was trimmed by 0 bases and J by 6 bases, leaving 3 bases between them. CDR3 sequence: CASSLWLNEQFF. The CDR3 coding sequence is TGTGCCAGCAGTTTATGGCTCAATGAGCAGTTCTTC. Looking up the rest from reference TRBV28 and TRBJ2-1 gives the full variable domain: DVKVTQSSRYLVKRTGEKVFLECVQDMDHENMFWYRQDPGLGLRLIYFSYDVKMKEKGDIPEGYSVSREKKERFSLILESASTNQTSMYLCASSLWLNEQFFGPGTRLTVL.

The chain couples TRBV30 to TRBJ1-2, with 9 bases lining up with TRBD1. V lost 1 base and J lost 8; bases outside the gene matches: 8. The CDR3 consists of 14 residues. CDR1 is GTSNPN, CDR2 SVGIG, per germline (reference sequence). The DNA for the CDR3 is TGTGCCTGGAGTGCCCTCGGACAGGGGCGAGGCTACACCTTC. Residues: CAWSALGQGRGYTF.

The CDR3 region is CASSKAPLAVDSNQPQHF. DNA of the CDR3: TGTGCCAGCAGCAAAGCGCCTCTCGCGGTCGATAGCAATCAGCCCCAGCATTTT. V usage is TRBV21-1 and J usage is TRBJ1-5. TRBV21-1 is reported as a pseudogene. The CDR3 is 18 amino acids.

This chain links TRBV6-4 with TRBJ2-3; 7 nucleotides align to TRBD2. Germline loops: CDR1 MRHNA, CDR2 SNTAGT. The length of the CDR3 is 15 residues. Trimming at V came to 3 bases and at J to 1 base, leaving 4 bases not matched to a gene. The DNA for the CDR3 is TGTGCCAGCAGTGATGGGGCGGGGGGCACAGATACGCAGTATTTT. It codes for CASSDGAGGTDTQYF.